This entry lists 18 T cell receptor beta chains sequenced from one sample in a study of CD4+ T cells in melanoma (dated by TCRdb to between 2022 and 2023). The library was generated by the immunoSEQ multiplex PCR assay. Imported from immuneACCESS, the table was reduced by TCRdb to in-frame sequences with V and J called. These copies leave out some clones; in studies compared against another copy, an unresolved V gene accounts for under half, and the cause of the remainder is not known. For this sample the table gives 17,000 or so clones, of which roughly 80% were detected only once. Jointly, the top ten make up approximately 5.4% of the sample. The sequenced material came from cells from a culture (not recorded whether cultured in vitro). These receptors all stem from a human donor with melanoma.

The chain couples TRBV11-2 to TRBJ1-1; 7 nucleotides agree with TRBD1. Trimming removed 7 bases from V and 1 base from J; junction bases left unmatched: 6. This CDR3 is 14 amino acids long. Germline CDR1 SGHAT, CDR2 FQNNGV. This chain's CDR3 is CASTLRGGNTEAFF. CDR3 DNA: TGTGCCAGCACCCTCAGGGGGGGGAACACTGAAGCTTTCTTT.

The chain couples TRBV4-1 to TRBJ2-7, with 7 positions matching TRBD2. CDR3 length: 17 amino acids. The junction had 15 bases not matched to a gene; V was cut back by 1 base and J by 6 bases. CDR1 MGHRA and CDR2 YSYEKL come from the germline V gene. The DNA of the CDR3 is TGCGCCAGCAGCCAAGTAGTCTCCAAGAGCGGGGTGGGCGAGCAGTACTTC. It specifies CASSQVVSKSGVGEQYF.

The J gene is TRBJ1-2, the V gene TRBV19; 8 nucleotides line up with TRBD1. Germline V gene lookup returns CDR1 LNHDA and CDR2 SQIVND (reference sequence). This CDR3 has 14 amino acids. V was pared by 2 bases and J by 6 bases, with 5 bases of the junction left unmatched. CDR3 residues: CASSIQQGVHGYTF. The CDR3 coding sequence is TGTGCCAGTAGTATACAACAGGGGGTGCATGGCTACACCTTC.

This clone appeared once. The CDR3 DNA reads as TGCGCCAGCAGCTTGCAGGGGGCTCTGTACAATGAGCAGTTCTTC. Translating it yields CASSLQGALYNEQFF. The chain uses TRBV5-1 and TRBJ2-1; 8 nucleotides match TRBD1. This CDR3 has 15 residues. CDR1 is SGHRS and CDR2 is YFSETQ in the germline V gene. The ends lost 1 base at V and 4 bases at J; junction bases unmatched: 4.

This chain uses TRBV19 with TRBJ2-1; D possibly corresponds to TRBD1 (8 bases). The CDR3 is 16 amino acids. Germline CDR1 reads LNHDA; CDR2 reads SQIVND (reference sequence). V lost 1 base to trimming and J lost 5 bases, with 15 bases between them. The CDR3 protein is CASSIGTGGGHNEQFF. The CDR3 coding sequence is TGTGCCAGTAGTATAGGTACAGGGGGGGGACACAATGAGCAGTTCTTC.

This chain uses TRBV18 with TRBJ2-1, with D perhaps matching TRBD1 or TRBD2 (6 bases each). The CDR3 runs 15 residues. Trimming stripped 0 bases from V and 8 bases from J, with 14 bases between. Germline values: CDR1 KGHSH, CDR2 LQKENI. The CDR3 region is CASSPPRGRPDEQFF. The CDR3 DNA reads as TGTGCCAGCTCACCACCTCGGGGGCGCCCGGATGAGCAGTTCTTC.

This chain connects TRBV12-5 to TRBJ1-3; no firm D call. V was clipped by 6 bases and J by 1 base, with 10 bases between them. Germline values: CDR1 LGHNT, CDR2 FRNRAP. CDR3 length: 14 amino acids. The CDR3 nucleotides are TGTGCTAGTGGCCCGACGATATCTGGAAACACCATATATTTT. Translation: CASGPTISGNTIYF.

This rearrangement joins TRBV7-9 to TRBJ2-5; D ambiguous. The CDR3 consists of 14 residues. Germline loops: CDR1 SEHNR, CDR2 FQNEAQ (reference sequence). V dropped 3 bases and J dropped 4 bases, with 12 bases sitting between them. CDR3 sequence (DNA): TGTGCCAGCAGCTTTCGAAAGGGTGGAGAGACCCAGTACTTC. Translating it yields CASSFRKGGETQYF.

The CDR3 is CASSPSVDMNTEAFF. The CDR3 DNA reads TGTGCCAGCAGCCCATCCGTTGATATGAACACTGAAGCTTTCTTT. The rearrangement links TRBV9 to TRBJ1-1, with no clear D. Germline-derived CDR1 and CDR2 are SGDLS and YYNGEE. The CDR3 has 15 amino acids. V was pared by 4 bases and J by 0 bases, with 13 bases between.

The chain links TRBV5-4 to TRBJ1-6; D call uncertain. This CDR3 contains 16 residues. Germline V CDR1 and CDR2: SGHNT, YYREEE (reference sequence). Trimming stripped 0 bases from V and 0 bases from J, with 7 bases between. CDR3 in amino acids: CASSLGRSSYNSPLHF. The CDR3 bases are TGTGCCAGCAGCTTGGGCCGAAGCTCCTATAATTCACCCCTCCACTTT.

This clone was counted a single time. This sequence joins TRBV6-1 and TRBJ1-1, with D uncertain. Germline assignment: CDR1 MNHNS and CDR2 SASEGT. The length of the CDR3 is 13 residues. V lost 1 base, J lost 3 bases, and 6 bases lay in between. The CDR3 loop reads CASSEGLDTEAFF. The CDR3 coding sequence is TGTGCCAGCAGTGAAGGGCTTGACACTGAAGCTTTCTTT.

V usage is TRBV11-2 and J usage is TRBJ2-5; D is perhaps TRBD1 (6 bases). The V gene lost 0 bases and the J gene lost 1 base, with 6 bases spanning the gap. Germline V lookup: CDR1 SGHAT, CDR2 FQNNGV. This CDR3 is built from 14 residues. As DNA, the CDR3 is TGTGCCAGCAGCTTAGAGACAGGCCAAGAGACCCAGTACTTC. Translating gives CASSLETGQETQYF.

The chain combines TRBV2 with TRBJ1-1, with 8 bases that match TRBD1. The length of the CDR3 is 14 residues. V lost 5 bases to trimming and J lost 5 bases; unmatched junction nucleotides: 7. Germline V gives CDR1 SNHLY, CDR2 FYNNEI. CDR3 region: CASSSQGADTEAFF. The CDR3 DNA reads TGTGCCAGCAGTAGTCAGGGGGCTGATACTGAAGCTTTCTTT.

V gene TRBV11-2 combines with J gene TRBJ1-1; 7 bases are shared with TRBD1. The CDR3 is 16 amino acids. Germline-derived CDR1 and CDR2 are SGHAT and FQNNGV. V lost 1 base to trimming and J lost 0 bases; unmatched junction nucleotides: 5. The CDR3 spells CASSLALQGMNTEAFF. As DNA, the CDR3 is TGTGCCAGCAGCTTAGCCCTACAGGGGATGAACACTGAAGCTTTCTTT.

The rearrangement uses TRBV9 and TRBJ1-6, with D maybe TRBD1 (5 bases). Trimming took off 2 bases at V and 6 bases at J, with 12 bases between the two ends. The CDR3 totals 15 residues. Germline V CDR1 and CDR2: SGDLS, YYNGEE. For the CDR3, the DNA is TGTGCCAGCAGCGTGGAAGACAGCTCTAATTCACCCCTCCACTTT. This translates into CASSVEDSSNSPLHF.

J is TRBJ1-6 and V is TRBV5-1; weak D call: TRBD1 (6 bases). The CDR3 spans 16 residues. Trimming cost V 3 bases and J 7 bases, with 17 bases left between them. Germline CDR1 is SGHRS and CDR2 is YFSETQ. The CDR3 region has the DNA TGCGCCAGCAGCTACCTACAGGGACCTGGGAATTCACCCCTCCACTTT. This gives the protein CASSYLQGPGNSPLHF.

This clone appeared a single time. This rearrangement joins TRBV5-4 to TRBJ2-6; D may match TRBD1 or TRBD2 (5 bases each). Germline CDR1 is SGHNT and CDR2 is YYREEE (reference sequence). The CDR3 totals 15 residues. The V gene lost 2 bases and the J gene lost 2 bases, with 8 bases spanning the gap. CDR3 protein: CASSLPGPGANVLTF. DNA for the CDR3: TGTGCCAGCAGCTTACCGGGGCCTGGGGCCAACGTCCTGACTTTC.

The chain carries TRBV4-1 and TRBJ2-7; weak D call: TRBD2 (6 bases). The CDR3 spans 15 residues. The V and J ends lost 1 base and 1 base respectively, with 11 bases between them. CDR1 MGHRA and CDR2 YSYEKL come from the germline V gene. CDR3 region: CASSQALRGSYEQYF. DNA for the CDR3: TGCGCCAGCAGCCAAGCCCTGCGGGGATCCTACGAGCAGTACTTC.